This TCR beta chain was observed in a study of T cell changes during pregnancy in multiple sclerosis (dated by TCRdb to 2018 to 2020). About the full investigation: In women with multiple sclerosis, the researchers looked at how the T cell repertoire shifted as pregnancy progressed.

The receptor library was made with the immunoSEQ multiplex PCR assay. The source is immuneACCESS, and TCRdb retained only in-frame sequences with V and J called. Part of the clones is not carried over; for the studies checked, unresolved V genes explain less than half of this, and the remainder is unexplained. Across this sample there are approximately 70,000 clones, with just over 90% seen only once. The top ten constitute 0.35% to 0.45% of the sample. Only a few counts were recorded for this clone. Its antigen is still unknown. The sample holds no much larger clone one base away, and base qualities are not on file. From a lookup of the germline V gene (reference sequence), CDR1 and CDR2 are LNHDA and SQIVND. From the cysteine up to the phenylalanine, the CDR3 has a length of 13 residues. CDR3 DNA only is kept here, 39 bases in frame from base 1.

This clonotype was sampled from a female donor with multiple sclerosis, enrolled in a pregnancy study. Sequences were derived from CD4+ T cells from peripheral blood mononuclear cells, sampled before pregnancy. This chain joins TRBV19 to TRBJ2-5, and TRBD1 aligns with 10 junction nucleotides. The DNA sequence reads TGTGCGACAGGGGGCGTCGTCGGAGAGACCCAGTACTTC. It codes for CATGGVVGETQYF.